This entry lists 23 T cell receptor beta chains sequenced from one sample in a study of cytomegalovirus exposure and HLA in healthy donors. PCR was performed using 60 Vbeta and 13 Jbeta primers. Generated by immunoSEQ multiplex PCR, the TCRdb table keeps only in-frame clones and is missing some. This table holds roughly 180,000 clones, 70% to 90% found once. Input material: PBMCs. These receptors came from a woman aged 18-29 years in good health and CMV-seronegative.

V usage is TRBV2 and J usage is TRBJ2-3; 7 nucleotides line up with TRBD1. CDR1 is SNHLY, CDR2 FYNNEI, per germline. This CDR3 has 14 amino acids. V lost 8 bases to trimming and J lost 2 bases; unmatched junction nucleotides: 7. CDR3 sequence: CASGTALNTDTQYF. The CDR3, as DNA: TGTGCCAGCGGGACAGCCCTAAACACAGATACGCAGTATTTT.

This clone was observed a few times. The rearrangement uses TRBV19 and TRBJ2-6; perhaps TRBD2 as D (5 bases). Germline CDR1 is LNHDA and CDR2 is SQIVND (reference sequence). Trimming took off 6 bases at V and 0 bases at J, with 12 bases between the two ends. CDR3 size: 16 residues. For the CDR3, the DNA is TGTGCCAGTAGCCTAGACGGGGACTCTGGGGCCAACGTCCTGACTTTC. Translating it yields CASSLDGDSGANVLTF.

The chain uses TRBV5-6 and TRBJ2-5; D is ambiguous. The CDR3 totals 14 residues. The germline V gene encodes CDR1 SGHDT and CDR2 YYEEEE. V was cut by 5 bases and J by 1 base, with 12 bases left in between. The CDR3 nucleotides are TGTGCCAGCAGTTACAGACCGAGCCAAGAGACCCAGTACTTC. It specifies CASSYRPSQETQYF.

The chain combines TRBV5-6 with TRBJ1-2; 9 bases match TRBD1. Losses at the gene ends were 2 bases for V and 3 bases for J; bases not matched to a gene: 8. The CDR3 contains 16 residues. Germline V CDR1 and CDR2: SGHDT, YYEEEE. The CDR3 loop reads CASSFVGTGTYYGYTF. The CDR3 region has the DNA TGTGCCAGCAGCTTCGTAGGGACAGGGACCTACTATGGCTACACCTTC.

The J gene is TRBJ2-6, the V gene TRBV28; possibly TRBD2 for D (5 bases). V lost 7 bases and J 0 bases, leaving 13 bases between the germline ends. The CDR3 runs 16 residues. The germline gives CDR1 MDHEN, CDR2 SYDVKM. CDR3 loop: CASTLSGISGANVLTF. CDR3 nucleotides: TGTGCCAGCACTCTCAGCGGAATCTCTGGGGCCAACGTCCTGACTTTC.

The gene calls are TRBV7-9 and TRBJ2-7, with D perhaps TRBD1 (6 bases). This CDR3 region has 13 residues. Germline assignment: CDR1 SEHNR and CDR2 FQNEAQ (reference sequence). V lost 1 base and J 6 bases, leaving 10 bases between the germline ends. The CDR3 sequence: CASSLDRELEQYF. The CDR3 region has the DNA TGTGCCAGCAGCTTAGACAGGGAACTCGAGCAGTACTTC.

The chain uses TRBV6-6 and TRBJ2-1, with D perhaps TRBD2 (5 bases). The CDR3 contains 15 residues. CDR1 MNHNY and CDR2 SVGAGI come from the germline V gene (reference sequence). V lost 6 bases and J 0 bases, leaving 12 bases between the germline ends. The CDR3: CASRPTRDSYNEQFF. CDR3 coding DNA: TGTGCCAGCAGACCCACTAGAGACTCCTACAATGAGCAGTTCTTC.

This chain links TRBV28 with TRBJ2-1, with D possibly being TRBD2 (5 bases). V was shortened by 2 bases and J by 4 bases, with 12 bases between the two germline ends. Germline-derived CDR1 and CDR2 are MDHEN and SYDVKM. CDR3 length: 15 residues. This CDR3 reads CASSLGASLYNEQFF. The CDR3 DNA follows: TGTGCCAGCAGTTTAGGAGCTAGCCTATACAATGAGCAGTTCTTC. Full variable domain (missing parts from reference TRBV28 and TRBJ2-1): DVKVTQSSRYLVKRTGEKVFLECVQDMDHENMFWYRQDPGLGLRLIYFSYDVKMKEKGDIPEGYSVSREKKERFSLILESASTNQTSMYLCASSLGASLYNEQFFGPGTRLTVL.

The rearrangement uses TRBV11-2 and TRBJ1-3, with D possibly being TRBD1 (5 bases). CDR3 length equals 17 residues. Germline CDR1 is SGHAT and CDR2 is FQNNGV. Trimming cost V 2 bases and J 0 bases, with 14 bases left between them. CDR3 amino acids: CASSLRPPGYSGNTIYF. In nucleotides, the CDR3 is TGTGCCAGCAGCTTACGTCCTCCAGGGTACTCTGGAAACACCATATATTTT.

The CDR3 DNA reads as TGTGCCAGCGGAGACAGGGGCGCTGGAAACACCATATATTTT. This codes for CASGDRGAGNTIYF. The genes are TRBV19 and TRBJ1-3, with 8 positions matching TRBD1. The CDR3 totals 14 residues. Germline V lookup: CDR1 LNHDA, CDR2 SQIVND (reference sequence). The V segment lost 9 bases and the J segment 2 bases; nucleotides outside the gene matches: 6.

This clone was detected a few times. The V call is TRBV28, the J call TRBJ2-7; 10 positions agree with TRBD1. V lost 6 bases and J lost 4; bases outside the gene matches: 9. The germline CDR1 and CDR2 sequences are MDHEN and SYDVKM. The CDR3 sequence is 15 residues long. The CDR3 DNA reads TGTGCCAGCAGGGTGCCGGGACAGGGGATATACGAGCAGTACTTC. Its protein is CASRVPGQGIYEQYF.

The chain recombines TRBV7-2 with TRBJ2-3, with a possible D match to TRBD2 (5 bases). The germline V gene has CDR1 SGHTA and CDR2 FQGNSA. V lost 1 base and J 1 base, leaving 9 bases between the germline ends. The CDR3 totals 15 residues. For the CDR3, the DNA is TGTGCCAGCAGCTTAGATCTAGCCCGCACAGATACGCAGTATTTT. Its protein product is CASSLDLARTDTQYF. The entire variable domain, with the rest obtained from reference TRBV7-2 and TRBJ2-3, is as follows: GAGVSQSPSNKVTEKGKDVELRCDPISGHTALYWYRQSLGQGLEFLIYFQGNSAPDKSGLPSDRFSAERTGGSVSTLTIQRTQQEDSAVYLCASSLDLARTDTQYFGPGTRLTVL.

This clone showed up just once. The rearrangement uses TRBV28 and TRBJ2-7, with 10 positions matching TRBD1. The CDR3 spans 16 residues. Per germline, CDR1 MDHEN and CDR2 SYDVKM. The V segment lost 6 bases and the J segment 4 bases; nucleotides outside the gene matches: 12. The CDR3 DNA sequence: TGTGCCAGCAGACGATCCGGGACAGGGGTTCGGTACGAGCAGTACTTC. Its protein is CASRRSGTGVRYEQYF.

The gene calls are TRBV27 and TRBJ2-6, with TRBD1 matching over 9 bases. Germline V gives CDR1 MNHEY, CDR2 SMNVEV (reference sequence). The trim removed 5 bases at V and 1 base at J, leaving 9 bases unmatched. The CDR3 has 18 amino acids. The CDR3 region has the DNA TGTGCCAGCAGTCTGAAACAGGGGGCACTATCTGGGGCCAACGTCCTGACTTTC. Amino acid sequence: CASSLKQGALSGANVLTF.

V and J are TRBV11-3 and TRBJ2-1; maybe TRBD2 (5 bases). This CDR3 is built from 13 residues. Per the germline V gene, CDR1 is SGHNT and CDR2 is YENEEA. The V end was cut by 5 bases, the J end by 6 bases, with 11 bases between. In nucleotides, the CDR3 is TGTGCCAGCAGCATGCGGCGGGCCAATGAGCAGTTCTTC. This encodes CASSMRRANEQFF.

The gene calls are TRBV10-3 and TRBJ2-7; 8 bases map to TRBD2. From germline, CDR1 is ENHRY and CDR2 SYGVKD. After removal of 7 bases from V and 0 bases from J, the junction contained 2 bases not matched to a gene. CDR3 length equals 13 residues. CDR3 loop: CAIKAGDSYEQYF. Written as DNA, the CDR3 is TGTGCCATCAAAGCGGGGGACTCCTACGAGCAGTACTTC.

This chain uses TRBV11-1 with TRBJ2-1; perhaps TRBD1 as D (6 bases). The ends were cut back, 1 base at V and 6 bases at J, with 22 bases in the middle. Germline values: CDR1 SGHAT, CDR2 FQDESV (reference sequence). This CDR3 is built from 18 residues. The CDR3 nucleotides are TGTGCCAGCAGCTTAGATTTCGGTGGGTCAGGGGCAGGCAATGAGCAGTTCTTC. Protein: CASSLDFGGSGAGNEQFF.

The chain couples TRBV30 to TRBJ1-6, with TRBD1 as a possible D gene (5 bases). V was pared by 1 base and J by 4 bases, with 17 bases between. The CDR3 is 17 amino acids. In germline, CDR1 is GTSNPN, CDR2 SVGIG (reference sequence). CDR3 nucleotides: TGTGCCTGGAGTGCCCAGCCAGGGAGGAGGTATAATTCACCCCTCCACTTT. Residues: CAWSAQPGRRYNSPLHF.

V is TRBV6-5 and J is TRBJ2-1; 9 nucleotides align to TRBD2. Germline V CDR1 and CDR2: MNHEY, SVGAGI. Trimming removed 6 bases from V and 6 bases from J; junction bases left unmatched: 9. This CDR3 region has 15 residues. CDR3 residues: CASRRREGSANEQFF. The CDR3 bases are TGTGCCAGCAGGCGGCGGGAGGGGAGTGCCAATGAGCAGTTCTTC.

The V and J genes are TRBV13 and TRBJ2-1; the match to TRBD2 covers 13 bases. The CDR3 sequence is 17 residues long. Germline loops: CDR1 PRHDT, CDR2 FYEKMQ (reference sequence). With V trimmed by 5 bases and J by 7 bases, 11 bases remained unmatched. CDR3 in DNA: TGTGCCAGCAGCCGGAGGACTAGCGGGAGATATGCGAATGAGCAGTTCTTC. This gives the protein CASSRRTSGRYANEQFF.

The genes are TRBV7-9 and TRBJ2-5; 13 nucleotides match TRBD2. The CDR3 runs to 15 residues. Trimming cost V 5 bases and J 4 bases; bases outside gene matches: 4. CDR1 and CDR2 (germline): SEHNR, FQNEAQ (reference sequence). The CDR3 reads CASSAGLAGAETQYF. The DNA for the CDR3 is TGTGCCAGCAGCGCCGGACTAGCGGGAGCAGAGACCCAGTACTTC.

The CDR3 sequence: CASSLGTGTYEQYF. In nucleotides, the CDR3 is TGTGCCAGCAGCTTAGGCACAGGGACCTACGAGCAGTACTTC. The J gene is TRBJ2-5, the V gene TRBV7-2; a weak D match, TRBD1 (6 bases). The better agreement between TRBJ2-7 and the DNA end casts doubt on the J call. Germline lookup yields CDR1 SGHTA and CDR2 FQGNSA. This CDR3 region has 14 residues.

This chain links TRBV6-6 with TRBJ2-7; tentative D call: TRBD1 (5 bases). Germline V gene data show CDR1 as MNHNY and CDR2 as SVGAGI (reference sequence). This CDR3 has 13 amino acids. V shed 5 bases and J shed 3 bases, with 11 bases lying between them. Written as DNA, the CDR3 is TGTGCCAGCAGTCCCCAGACAGTCTACGAGCAGTACTTC. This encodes CASSPQTVYEQYF.